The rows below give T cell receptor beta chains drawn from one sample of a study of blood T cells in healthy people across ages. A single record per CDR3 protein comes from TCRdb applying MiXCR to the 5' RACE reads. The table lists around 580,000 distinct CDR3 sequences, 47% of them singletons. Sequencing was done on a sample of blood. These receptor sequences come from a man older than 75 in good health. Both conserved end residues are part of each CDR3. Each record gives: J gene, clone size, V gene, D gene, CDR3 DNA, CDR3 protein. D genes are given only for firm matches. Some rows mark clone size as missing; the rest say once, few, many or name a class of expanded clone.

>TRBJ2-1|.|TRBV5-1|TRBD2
TGCGCCAGCAGCTTGACCGCCGGGACTAGCGGGGTAAATGAGCAGTTCTTC
CASSLTAGTSGVNEQFF
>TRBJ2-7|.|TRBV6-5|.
TGTGCCAGCAGTTACGGGTTTCAGCCCGCCCGGGGCCAAAACGAGCAGTACTTC
CASSYGFQPARGQNEQYF
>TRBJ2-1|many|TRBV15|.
TGTGCCACCAGCCGATTTCGGAGTGAGCAGTTCTTC
CATSRFRSEQFF
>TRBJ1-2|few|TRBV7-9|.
TGTGCCAGCAGCTTAAGGTCGCCAGACCCTAACTATGGCTACACCTTC
CASSLRSPDPNYGYTF
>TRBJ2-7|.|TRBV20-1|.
TGCAGTGCTACCCCTGGGAACAGTATTCCCTACGAGCAGTACTTC
CSATPGNSIPYEQYF
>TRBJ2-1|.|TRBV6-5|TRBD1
TGTGCCAGCAGACCACTCCCGGGACAGGGCGTCAATGAGCAGTTCTTC
CASRPLPGQGVNEQFF
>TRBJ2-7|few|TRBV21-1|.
TGTGCCAGCAGCGCTCAAACTAGCACGTTCTACGAGCAGTACTTC
CASSAQTSTFYEQYF
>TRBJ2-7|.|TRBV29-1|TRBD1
TGCAGCGCCCGCCGGGACAGGGTCGACGAGCAGTACTTC
CSARRDRVDEQYF
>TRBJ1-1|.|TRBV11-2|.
TGTGCCAGCAGCTCCATTCGGATTAGCGCGAACACTGAAGCTTTCTTT
CASSSIRISANTEAFF
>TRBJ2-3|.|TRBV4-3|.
TGCGCCAGCAGCCAAGACGGGGGCCTGGGGACAGATACCCAGTATTTT
CASSQDGGLGTDTQYF
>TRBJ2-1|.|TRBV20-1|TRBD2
TGCAGTGCTAGACCGGGACTAGCGGGAGGAGATGAGCAGTTCTTC
CSARPGLAGGDEQFF